This entry concerns a single TCR beta chain. Antigen: not known. A read error may produce the germline difference seen at one junction end. The entry originates in a study of CD8 T cells in ankylosing spondylitis. General study results and limits: Several of the motif variants were reported before in synovial fluid and blood from reactive arthritis.

Germline CDR1 is SNHLY and CDR2 is FYNNEI. This CDR3 contains 14 residues. TCRdb re-analysed the 5' RACE reads in MiXCR, keeping a single row per CDR3 protein. Altogether around 340,000 distinct CDR3 sequences are present, 20% to 25% being singletons, with the ten largest covering around 14%. The TCR sequence derives from a male donor with ankylosing spondylitis or in good health (not recorded which). Sequenced: blood, either unsorted or a sorted T cell fraction (not recorded which). V gene TRBV2 combines with J gene TRBJ2-2; tentatively, D is TRBD1 or TRBD2 (5 bases each). CDR3 loop: CASSGTGNIGELFF. CDR3 nucleotide sequence: TGTGCCAGCAGCGGGACGGGAAACATCGGGGAGCTGTTTTTT.